This T cell receptor (beta chain) emerged from a study of blood T cell repertoires in COVID-19. Overall study: Samples taken during acute and convalescent COVID-19 were collected in the United States, Italy and Spain. T cells, B-cell-depleted T cells, or PBMCs supplied cDNA or gDNA.

Participants had their cohort set by participant-reported clinical history. V lost 1 base to trimming and J lost 5 bases; unmatched junction nucleotides: 3. The CDR3 sequence is 15 residues long. Germline CDR1 and CDR2: SGHAT and FQNNGV. The repertoire was sequenced with immunoSEQ multiplex PCR; TCRdb's copy has only in-frame clones and lacks some. This repertoire shows 200,000 to 250,000 clones, more than 70% found once; its top ten account for approximately 2.1%. The receptor comes from a woman between 50 and 59 years old who had recovered from COVID-19. The material sequenced was PBMCs or T cells enriched from blood (not recorded which). The V call is TRBV11-2, the J call TRBJ1-4, with 8 nucleotides matching TRBD1. The CDR3 protein is CASSLGDRLNEKLFF. The DNA for the CDR3 is TGTGCCAGCAGCTTAGGGGACAGGCTGAATGAAAAACTGTTTTTT.